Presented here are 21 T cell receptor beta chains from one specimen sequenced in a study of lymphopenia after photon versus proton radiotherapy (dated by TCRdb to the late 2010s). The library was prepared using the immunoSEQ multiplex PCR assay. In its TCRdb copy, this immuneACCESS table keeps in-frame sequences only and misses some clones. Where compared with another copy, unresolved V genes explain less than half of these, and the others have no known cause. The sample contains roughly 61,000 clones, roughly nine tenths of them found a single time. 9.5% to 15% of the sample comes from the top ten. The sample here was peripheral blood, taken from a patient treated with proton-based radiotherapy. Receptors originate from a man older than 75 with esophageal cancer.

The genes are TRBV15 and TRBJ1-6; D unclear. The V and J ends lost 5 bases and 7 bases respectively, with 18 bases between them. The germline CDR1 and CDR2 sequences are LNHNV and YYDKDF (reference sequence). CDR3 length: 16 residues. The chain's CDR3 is CATSQAAWGRNSPLHF. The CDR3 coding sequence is TGTGCCACCAGCCAAGCGGCCTGGGGAAGGAATTCACCCCTCCACTTT.

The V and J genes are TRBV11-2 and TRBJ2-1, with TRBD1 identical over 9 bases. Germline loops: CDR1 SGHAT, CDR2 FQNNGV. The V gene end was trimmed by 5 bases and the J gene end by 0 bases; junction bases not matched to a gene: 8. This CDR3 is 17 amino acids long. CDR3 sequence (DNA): TGTGCCAGCAGCCGACCTTACAGGGGGCACTCCTACAATGAGCAGTTCTTC. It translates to CASSRPYRGHSYNEQFF.

DNA of the CDR3: TGCGCCAGCAGCCCCGGGACGGCGAGCTCCTATAATTCACCCCTCCACTTT. It specifies CASSPGTASSYNSPLHF. V usage is TRBV5-1 and J usage is TRBJ1-6; tentative D call: TRBD1 (5 bases). The germline CDR1 and CDR2 sequences are SGHRS and YFSETQ. Deletions cut 4 bases from V and 0 bases from J, with 14 bases between. There are 17 residues in the CDR3.

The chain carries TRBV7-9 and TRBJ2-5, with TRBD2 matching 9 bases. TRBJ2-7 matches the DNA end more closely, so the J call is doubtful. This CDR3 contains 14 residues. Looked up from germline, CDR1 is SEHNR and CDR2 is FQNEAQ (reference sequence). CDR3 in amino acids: CASTSSGAHYEQYF. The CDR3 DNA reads TGTGCCAGCACCTCTAGCGGGGCACACTACGAGCAGTACTTC.

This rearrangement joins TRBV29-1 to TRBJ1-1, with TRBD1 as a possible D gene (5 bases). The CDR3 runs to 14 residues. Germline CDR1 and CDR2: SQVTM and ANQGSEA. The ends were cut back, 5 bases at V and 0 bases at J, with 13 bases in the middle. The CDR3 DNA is TGCAGCGTTACAACCCGGGGCCTGAACACTGAAGCTTTCTTT. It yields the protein CSVTTRGLNTEAFF.

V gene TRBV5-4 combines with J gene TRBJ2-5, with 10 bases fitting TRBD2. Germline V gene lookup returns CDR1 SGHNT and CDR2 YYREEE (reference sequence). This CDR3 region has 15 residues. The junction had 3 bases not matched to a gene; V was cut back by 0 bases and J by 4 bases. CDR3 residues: CASSLAQRGGETQYF. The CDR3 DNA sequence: TGTGCCAGCAGCTTGGCCCAGCGGGGGGGAGAGACCCAGTACTTC.

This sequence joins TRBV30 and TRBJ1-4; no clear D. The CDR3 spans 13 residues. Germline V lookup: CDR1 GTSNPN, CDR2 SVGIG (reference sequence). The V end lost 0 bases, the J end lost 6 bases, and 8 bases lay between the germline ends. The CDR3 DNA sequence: TGTGCCTGGAGTGTACAGCGGGATGAAAAACTGTTTTTT. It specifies CAWSVQRDEKLFF.

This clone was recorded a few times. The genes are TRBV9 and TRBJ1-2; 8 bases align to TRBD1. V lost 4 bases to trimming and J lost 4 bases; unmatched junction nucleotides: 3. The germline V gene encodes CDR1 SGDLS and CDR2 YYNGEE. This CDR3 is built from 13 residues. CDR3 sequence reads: CASSFGQGYGYTF. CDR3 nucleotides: TGTGCCAGCAGCTTTGGACAGGGCTATGGCTACACCTTC. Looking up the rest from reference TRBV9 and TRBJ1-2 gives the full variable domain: DSGVTQTPKHLITATGQRVTLRCSPRSGDLSVYWYQQSLDQGLQFLIQYYNGEERAKGNILERFSAQQFPDLHSELNLSSLELGDSALYFCASSFGQGYGYTFGSGTRLTVV.

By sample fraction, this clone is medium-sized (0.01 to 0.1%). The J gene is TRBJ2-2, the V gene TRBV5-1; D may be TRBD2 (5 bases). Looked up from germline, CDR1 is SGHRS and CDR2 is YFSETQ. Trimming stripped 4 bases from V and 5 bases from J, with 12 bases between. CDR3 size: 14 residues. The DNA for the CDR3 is TGCGCCAGCAGCCCGGGGTCGTATACCGGGGAGCTGTTTTTT. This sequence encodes CASSPGSYTGELFF. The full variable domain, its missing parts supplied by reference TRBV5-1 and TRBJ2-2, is KAGVTQTPRYLIKTRGQQVTLSCSPISGHRSVSWYQQTPGQGLQFLFEYFSETQRNKGNFPGRFSGRQFSNSRSEMNVSTLELGDSALYLCASSPGSYTGELFFGEGSRLTVL.

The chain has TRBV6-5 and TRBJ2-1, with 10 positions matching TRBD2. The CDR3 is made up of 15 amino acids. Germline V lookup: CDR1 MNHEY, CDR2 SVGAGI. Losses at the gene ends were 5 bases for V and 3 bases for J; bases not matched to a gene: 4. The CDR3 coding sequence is TGTGCCAGCAGTCTAAGCGGGAGGGTCTACAATGAGCAGTTCTTC. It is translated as CASSLSGRVYNEQFF.

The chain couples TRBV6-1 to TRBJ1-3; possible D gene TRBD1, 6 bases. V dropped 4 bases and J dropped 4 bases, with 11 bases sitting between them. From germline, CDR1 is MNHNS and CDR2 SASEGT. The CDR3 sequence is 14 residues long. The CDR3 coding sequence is TGTGCCAGCAGTGCGGGGGCTGCCGGAAACACCATATATTTT. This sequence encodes CASSAGAAGNTIYF.

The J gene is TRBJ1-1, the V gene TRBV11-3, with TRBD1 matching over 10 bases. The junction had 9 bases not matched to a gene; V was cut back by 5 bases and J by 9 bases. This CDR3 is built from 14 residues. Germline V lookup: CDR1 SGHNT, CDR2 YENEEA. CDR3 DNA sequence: TGTGCCAGCAGCCGAGGGACAGGGGAGATTCAAGCTTTCTTT. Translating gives CASSRGTGEIQAFF.

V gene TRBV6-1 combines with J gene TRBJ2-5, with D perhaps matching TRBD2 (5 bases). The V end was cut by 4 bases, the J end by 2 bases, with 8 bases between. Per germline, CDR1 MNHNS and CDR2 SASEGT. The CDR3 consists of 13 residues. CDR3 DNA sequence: TGTGCCAGCAGTGCCGGGGTACAAGAGACCCAGTACTTC. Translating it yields CASSAGVQETQYF.

CDR3 sequence (DNA): TGTGCCAGTAGCATGAACAGGGGGCCCAACATGGGAAACATTCAGTACTTC. It translates to CASSMNRGPNMGNIQYF. The chain is built from TRBV19 and TRBJ2-4, with 9 bases identical to TRBD1. Unmatched junction bases numbered 15, after V lost 6 bases and J lost 6 bases. Germline assignment: CDR1 LNHDA and CDR2 SQIVND (reference sequence). The CDR3 is made up of 17 amino acids.

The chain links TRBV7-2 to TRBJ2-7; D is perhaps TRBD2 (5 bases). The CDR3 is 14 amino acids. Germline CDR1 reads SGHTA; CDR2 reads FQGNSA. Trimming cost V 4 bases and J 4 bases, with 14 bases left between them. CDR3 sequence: CASSSTSGFYEQYF. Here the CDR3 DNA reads TGTGCCAGCAGCTCGACGTCGGGGTTTTACGAGCAGTACTTC.

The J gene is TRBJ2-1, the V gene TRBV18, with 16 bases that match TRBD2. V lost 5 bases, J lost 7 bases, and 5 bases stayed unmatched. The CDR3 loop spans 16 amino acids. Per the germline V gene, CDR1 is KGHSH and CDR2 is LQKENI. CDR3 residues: CASSSGTSGGENEQFF. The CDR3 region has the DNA TGTGCCAGCTCAAGTGGGACTAGCGGGGGGGAAAATGAGCAGTTCTTC. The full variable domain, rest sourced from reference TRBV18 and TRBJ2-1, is NAGVMQNPRHLVRRRGQEARLRCSPMKGHSHVYWYRQLPEEGLKFMVYLQKENIIDESGMPKERFSAEFPKEGPSILRIQQVVRGDSAAYFCASSSGTSGGENEQFFGPGTRLTVL.

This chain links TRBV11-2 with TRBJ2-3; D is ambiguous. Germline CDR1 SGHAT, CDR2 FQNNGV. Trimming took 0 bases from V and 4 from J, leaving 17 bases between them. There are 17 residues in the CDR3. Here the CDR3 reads CASSLDGNAYFADTQYF. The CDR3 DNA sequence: TGTGCCAGCAGCTTAGATGGTAATGCCTATTTCGCAGATACGCAGTATTTT.

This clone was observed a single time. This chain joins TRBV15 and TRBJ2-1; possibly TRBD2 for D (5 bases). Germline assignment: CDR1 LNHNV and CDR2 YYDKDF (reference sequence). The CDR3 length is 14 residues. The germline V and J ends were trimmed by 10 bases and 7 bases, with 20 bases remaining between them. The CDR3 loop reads CASQRSGSKNEQFF. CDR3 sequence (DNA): TGTGCCAGCCAGCGATCGGGATCAAAGAATGAGCAGTTCTTC. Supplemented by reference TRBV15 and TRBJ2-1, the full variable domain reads DAMVIQNPRYQVTQFGKPVTLSCSQTLNHNVMYWYQQKSSQAPKLLFHYYDKDFNNEADTPDNFQSRRPNTSFCFLDIRSPGLGDTAMYLCASQRSGSKNEQFFGPGTRLTVL.

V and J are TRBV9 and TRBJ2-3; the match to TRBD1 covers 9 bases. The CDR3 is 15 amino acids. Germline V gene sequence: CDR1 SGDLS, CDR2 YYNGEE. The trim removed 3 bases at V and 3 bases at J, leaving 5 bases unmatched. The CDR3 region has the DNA TGTGCCAGCAGCGCAAGGACAGGGGAGACAGATACGCAGTATTTT. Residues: CASSARTGETDTQYF.

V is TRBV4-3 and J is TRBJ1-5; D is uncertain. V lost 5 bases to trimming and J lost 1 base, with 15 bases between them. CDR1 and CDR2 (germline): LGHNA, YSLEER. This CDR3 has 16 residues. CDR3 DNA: TGCGCCAGCAGCTTACGAGTCGGGGTCAGCAATCAGCCCCAGCATTTT. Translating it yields CASSLRVGVSNQPQHF.

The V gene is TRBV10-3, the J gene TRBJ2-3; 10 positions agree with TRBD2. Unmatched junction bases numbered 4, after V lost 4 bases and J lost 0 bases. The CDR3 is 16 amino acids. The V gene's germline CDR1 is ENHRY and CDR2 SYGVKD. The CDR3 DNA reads TGTGCCATCAGTGGTAGCGGGAGGTTTAGCACAGATACGCAGTATTTT. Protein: CAISGSGRFSTDTQYF.